This TCR beta chain was captured by sequencing in a study of a mutant IDH1 vaccine in newly diagnosed glioma. Study at large: Most patients had received both radiotherapy and temozolomide, the prior options being radiotherapy, temozolomide, or both. Broader study findings: Shifts in the top peripheral T cell clonotypes seemed unrelated to pseudoprogression.

Measured with immunoSEQ multiplex PCR; TCRdb has only the in-frame clones, and not every one. The sample shows under 35,000 clones, over 70% of them seen only once. Time point denoted: baseline, week 1 (first vaccination visit). Specified treatment: pre-vaccination baseline after standard-of-care therapy. Trimming removed 4 bases from V and 7 bases from J; junction bases left unmatched: 9. CDR1 SGHRS and CDR2 YFSETQ come from the germline V gene. The CDR3 consists of 15 residues. About this clone: Antigen: not known.

This sequence was found in a man aged 30-40 years with glioma. This sequence joins TRBV5-1 and TRBJ2-5; 11 bases fit TRBD2. The sequencing used PBMCs, collected from a glioma patient treated with radiotherapy, temozolomide or both. CDR3 protein: CASSISGGEVGTQYF. In DNA, the CDR3 is TGCGCCAGCAGCATTAGCGGGGGGGAAGTCGGGACCCAGTACTTC.